The present T cell receptor beta chain was sequenced within a study of blood T cells in healthy people across ages. A second roughly 6 to 12 cycle PCR used barcoded and J-beta primers. TCRdb re-called the 5' RACE reads with MiXCR, one entry per CDR3 protein. The table has about 640,000 distinct CDR3 sequences, about 53% seen once. V lost 3 bases and J 0 bases, leaving 12 bases between the germline ends. CDR1 is MDHEN and CDR2 is SYDVKM in the germline V gene. The CDR3 has 17 amino acids. The sequence was obtained from a man aged 55 to 70 in good health. The sequencing sample was made of blood. This chain uses TRBV28 with TRBJ2-6; no reliable D call. This CDR3 reads CASSLSGPHSGANVLTF. As DNA, the CDR3 is TGTGCCAGCAGTTTGTCAGGCCCTCACTCTGGGGCCAACGTCCTGACTTTC.